This T cell receptor beta chain stems from a study of blood T cells in healthy people across ages. Next came a second PCR, run for about 7 to 12 cycles, which used a sample-barcoded 5' primer along with a J-beta primer mix. TCRdb independently ran MiXCR on the 5' RACE reads; one entry per CDR3 protein. The data show roughly 640,000 distinct CDR3 sequences, 25% to 35% seen once. Deletions cut 5 bases from V and 8 bases from J, with 15 bases between. The V gene's germline CDR1 is PRHDT and CDR2 FYEKMQ (reference sequence). The CDR3 consists of 13 residues. This sequence joins TRBV13 and TRBJ1-2; no clear D gene. This sequence originates from a woman of 80 years or more in good health. Sequencing was carried out using blood. CDR3 sequence: CASSATGQQGYTF. Here the CDR3 DNA reads TGTGCCAGCAGCGCCACCGGGCAACAAGGCTACACCTTC. The whole variable domain, remainder taken from reference TRBV13 and TRBJ1-2, is AAGVIQSPRHLIKEKRETATLKCYPIPRHDTVYWYQQGPGQDPQFLISFYEKMQSDKGSIPDRFSAQQFSDYHSELNMSSLELGDSALYFCASSATGQQGYTFGSGTRLTVV.